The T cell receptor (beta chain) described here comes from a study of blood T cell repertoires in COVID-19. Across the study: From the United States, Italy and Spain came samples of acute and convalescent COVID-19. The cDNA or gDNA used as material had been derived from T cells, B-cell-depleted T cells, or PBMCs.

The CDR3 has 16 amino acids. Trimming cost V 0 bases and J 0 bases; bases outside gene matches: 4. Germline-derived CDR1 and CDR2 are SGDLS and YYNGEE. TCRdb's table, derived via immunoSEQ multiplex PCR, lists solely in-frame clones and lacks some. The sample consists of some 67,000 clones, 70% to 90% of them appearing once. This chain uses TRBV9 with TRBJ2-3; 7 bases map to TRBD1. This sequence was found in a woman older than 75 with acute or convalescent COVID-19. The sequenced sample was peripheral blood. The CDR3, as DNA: TGTGCCAGCAGCGTAGGGAGGACAGGAAGCACAGATACGCAGTATTTT. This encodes CASSVGRTGSTDTQYF.